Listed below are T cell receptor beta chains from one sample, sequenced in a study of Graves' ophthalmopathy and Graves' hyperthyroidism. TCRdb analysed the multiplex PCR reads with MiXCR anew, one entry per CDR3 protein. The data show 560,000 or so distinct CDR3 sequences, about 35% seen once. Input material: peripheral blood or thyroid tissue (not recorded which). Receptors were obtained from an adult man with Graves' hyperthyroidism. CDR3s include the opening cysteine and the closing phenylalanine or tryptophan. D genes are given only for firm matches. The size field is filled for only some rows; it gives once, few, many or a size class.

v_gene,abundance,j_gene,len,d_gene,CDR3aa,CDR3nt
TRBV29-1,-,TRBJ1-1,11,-,CSPGGNTEAFF,TGCAGCCCAGGAGGGAACACTGAAGCTTTCTTT
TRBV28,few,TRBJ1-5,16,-,CASSPSREGSNQPQHF,TGTGCCAGCAGCCCCAGTAGGGAAGGGAGCAATCAGCCCCAGCATTTT
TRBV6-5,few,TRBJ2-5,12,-,CASSQQGETQYF,TGTGCCAGCAGTCAGCAGGGGGAGACCCAGTACTTC
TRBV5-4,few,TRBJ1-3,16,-,CASSLGHRNSGNTIYF,TGTGCCAGCAGCTTGGGCCATAGGAACTCTGGAAACACCATATATTTT
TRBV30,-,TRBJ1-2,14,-,CAWSPLLSGAGYTF,TGTGCCTGGAGTCCCCTCCTCTCGGGGGCTGGCTACACCTTC
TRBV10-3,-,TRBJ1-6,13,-,CAIRASPGSPLHF,TGTGCCATCAGGGCGAGTCCGGGTTCACCCCTCCACTTT
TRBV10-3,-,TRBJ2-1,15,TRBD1,CAISNDRGQDNEQFF,TGTGCCATCAGTAACGACAGGGGTCAGGACAATGAGCAGTTCTTC
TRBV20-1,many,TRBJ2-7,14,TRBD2,CSALFSTSTDEQYF,TGCAGTGCTCTATTCTCGACTAGCACGGACGAGCAGTACTTC
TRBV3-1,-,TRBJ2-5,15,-,CASSQDYRSHVTQYF,TGTGCCAGCAGCCAAGATTACAGGTCGCACGTGACCCAGTACTTC
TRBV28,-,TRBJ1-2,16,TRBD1,CASLSETGGVRAGYTF,TGTGCCAGTCTTTCGGAGACAGGGGGGGTACGGGCTGGCTACACCTTC
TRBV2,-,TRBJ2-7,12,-,CASSWDRDERYF,TGTGCCAGCAGCTGGGATCGGGACGAGCGGTACTTC
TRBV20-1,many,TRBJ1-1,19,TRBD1,CSARDRSRTGGFRDTEAFF,TGCAGTGCTAGAGATCGAAGTAGGACAGGGGGCTTCCGGGACACTGAAGCTTTCTTT
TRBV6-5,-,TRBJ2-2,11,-,CASRWTGELFF,TGTGCCAGCAGGTGGACAGGGGAGCTGTTTTTT
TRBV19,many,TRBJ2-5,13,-,CASSIGTQETQYF,TGTGCCAGTAGTATTGGGACCCAAGAGACCCAGTACTTC
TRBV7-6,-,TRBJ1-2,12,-,CASSTRGYGYTF,TGTGCCAGCAGCACCAGGGGATATGGCTACACCTTC
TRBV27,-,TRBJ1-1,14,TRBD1,CASRLRDRGAEAFF,TGTGCCAGCAGGCTCCGAGACAGGGGCGCTGAAGCTTTCTTT
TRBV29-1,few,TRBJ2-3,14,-,CSVDGLSSTDTQYF,TGCAGCGTTGACGGACTCTCTAGCACAGATACGCAGTATTTT
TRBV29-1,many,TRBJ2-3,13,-,CSVVTQSTDTQYF,TGCAGCGTTGTTACCCAGTCCACAGATACGCAGTATTTT
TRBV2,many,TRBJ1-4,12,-,CASNGGGEKLFF,TGTGCCAGCAACGGTGGGGGTGAAAAACTGTTTTTT
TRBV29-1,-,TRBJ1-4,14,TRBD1,CSVRDRGDTKKLFF,TGCAGCGTGCGGGACAGGGGGGATACAAAAAAACTGTTTTTT
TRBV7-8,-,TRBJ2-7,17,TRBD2,CASSPTTTSGSVYEQYF,TGTGCCAGCAGCCCAACCACTACTAGCGGGAGTGTGTATGAGCAGTACTTC
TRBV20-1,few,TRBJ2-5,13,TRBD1,CSATGTASETQYF,TGCAGTGCTACCGGGACAGCCTCGGAGACCCAGTACTTC
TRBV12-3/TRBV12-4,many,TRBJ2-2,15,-,CASSLARVDTGELFF,TGTGCCAGCAGTTTAGCCAGGGTGGACACCGGGGAGCTGTTTTTT
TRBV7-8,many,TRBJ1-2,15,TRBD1,CASSLARTGGYGYTF,TGTGCCAGCAGCTTAGCGCGGACAGGGGGCTATGGCTACACCTTC
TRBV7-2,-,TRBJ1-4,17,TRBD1,CASSLAGGQLSNEKLFF,TGTGCCAGCAGCTTAGCGGGGGGACAGCTATCTAATGAAAAACTGTTTTTT
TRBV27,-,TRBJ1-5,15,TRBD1,CASRTQGVSNQPQHF,TGTGCCAGCAGGACACAGGGGGTTAGCAATCAGCCCCAGCATTTT
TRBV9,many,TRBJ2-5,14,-,CASQGIGSAETQYF,TGTGCCAGCCAGGGAATTGGTAGCGCAGAGACCCAGTACTTC
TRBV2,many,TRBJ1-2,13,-,CASSVGPPDGYTF,TGTGCCAGCAGTGTCGGGCCTCCTGATGGCTACACCTTC
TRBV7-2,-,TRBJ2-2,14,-,CASSLLPNTGELYF,TGTGCCAGCAGCTTACTCCCGAACACCGGGGAGCTGTACTTC
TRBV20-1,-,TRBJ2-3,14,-,CSAGGPTSTDTQYF,TGCAGTGCTGGAGGCCCAACTAGCACAGATACGCAGTATTTT
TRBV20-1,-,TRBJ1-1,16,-,CSASMVASGVGTEAFF,TGCAGTGCTAGCATGGTTGCTAGCGGGGTTGGGACTGAAGCTTTCTTT
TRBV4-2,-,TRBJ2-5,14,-,CASSQVAEQETQYF,TGTGCCAGCAGCCAAGTGGCAGAACAAGAGACCCAGTACTTC
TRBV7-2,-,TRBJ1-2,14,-,CASSLAQGRRWYTF,TGTGCCAGCAGCTTAGCCCAGGGACGGCGCTGGTACACCTTC
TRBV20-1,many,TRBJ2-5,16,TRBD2,CSARDAKLAGGETQYF,TGCAGTGCTAGAGATGCTAAACTAGCGGGCGGGGAGACCCAGTACTTC
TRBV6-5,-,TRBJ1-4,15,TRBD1,CASSESAGGFEKLFF,TGTGCCAGCAGTGAGTCGGCAGGGGGCTTTGAAAAACTGTTTTTT
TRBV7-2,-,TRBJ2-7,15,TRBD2,CASSQEGEGMGEQYF,TGTGCCAGCAGCCAAGAAGGGGAGGGGATGGGCGAGCAGTACTTC
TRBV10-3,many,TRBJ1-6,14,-,CAISERAADSPLHF,TGTGCCATCAGTGAGAGGGCAGCGGATTCACCCCTCCACTTT
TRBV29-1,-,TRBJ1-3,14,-,CSGRQGLSGNTIYF,TGCAGCGGGAGGCAGGGCCTCTCTGGAAACACCATATATTTT
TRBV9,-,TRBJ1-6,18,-,CASSVDPTHRALNSPLHF,TGTGCCAGCAGCGTAGACCCCACCCACAGGGCCCTTAATTCACCCCTCCACTTT
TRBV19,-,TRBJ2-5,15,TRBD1,CASSIETGFEETQYF,TGTGCCAGTAGTATTGAGACAGGGTTTGAGGAGACCCAGTACTTC
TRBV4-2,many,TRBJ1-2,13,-,CASSQARAPGYTF,TGTGCCAGCAGCCAAGCCCGAGCCCCTGGCTACACCTTC
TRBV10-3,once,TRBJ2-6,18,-,CAISEYQDGYSGANVLTF,TGTGCCATCAGTGAGTACCAGGACGGATACTCTGGGGCCAACGTCCTGACTTTC
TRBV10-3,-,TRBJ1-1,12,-,CAISESWEKAFF,TGTGCCATCAGTGAGTCATGGGAAAAAGCTTTCTTT
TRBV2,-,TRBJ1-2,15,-,CASSGGTAILNGYTF,TGTGCCAGCAGTGGGGGGACGGCGATTCTGAATGGCTACACCTTC
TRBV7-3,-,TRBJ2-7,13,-,CASGLGGSYEQYF,TGTGCCAGCGGTTTAGGGGGGTCCTACGAGCAGTACTTC
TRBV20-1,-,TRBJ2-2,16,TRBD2,CSANLAGGPGPGELFF,TGCAGTGCTAACCTAGCGGGAGGGCCGGGGCCCGGGGAGCTGTTTTTT
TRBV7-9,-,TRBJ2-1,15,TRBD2,CASSKSGGAGYEQFF,TGTGCCAGCAGCAAGAGCGGGGGGGCCGGGTATGAGCAGTTCTTC
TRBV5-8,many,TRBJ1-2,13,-,CASSLRPHYGYTF,TGTGCCAGCAGCTTAAGACCGCACTATGGCTACACCTTC
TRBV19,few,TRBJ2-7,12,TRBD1,CATGDSSYEQYF,TGTGCCACTGGGGACAGCTCCTACGAGCAGTACTTC
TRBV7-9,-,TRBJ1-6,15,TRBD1,CASSLGTGRGSPPHF,TGTGCCAGCAGCTTGGGGACAGGGAGAGGTTCACCCCCCCACTTT
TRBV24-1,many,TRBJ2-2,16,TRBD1,CATSDFQGAHTGELFF,TGTGCCACCAGTGATTTCCAGGGGGCGCACACCGGGGAGCTGTTTTTT
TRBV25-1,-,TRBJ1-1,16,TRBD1,CANGGRTGGTNTEAFF,TGTGCCAACGGGGGTAGGACAGGGGGCACGAACACTGAAGCTTTCTTT
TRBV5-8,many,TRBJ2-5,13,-,CASSLSELETQYF,TGTGCCAGCAGCTTGAGCGAATTGGAGACCCAGTACTTC
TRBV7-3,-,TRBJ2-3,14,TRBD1,CASSPGQGADTQYF,TGTGCCAGCAGTCCGGGACAGGGGGCAGATACGCAGTATTTT
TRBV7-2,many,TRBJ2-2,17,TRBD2,CASSPRTSGTHTGELFF,TGTGCCAGCAGCCCCAGGACTAGCGGGACCCACACCGGGGAGCTGTTTTTT
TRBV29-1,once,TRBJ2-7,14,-,CSVHPGSGSYEQYF,TGCAGCGTTCACCCCGGGAGTGGGTCCTACGAGCAGTACTTC
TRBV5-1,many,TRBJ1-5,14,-,CASSLEGDHQPQHF,TGCGCCAGCAGCTTAGAAGGGGACCATCAGCCCCAGCATTTT